This T cell receptor (beta chain) was captured by sequencing in a study of T cell repertoires in cytomegalovirus infection. Turning to the study itself: Public TCR beta signatures provided an indication of both CMV infection and a matching HLA type.

TCRdb recomputed calls from the reads with MiXCR, one row per CDR3 protein. The data contain hundreds of thousands of distinct CDR3 sequences, around 24% of them singletons. This receptor was obtained from a human donor in good health (CMV status not recorded). Some clones in this sample may be carry-over from other donors' samples. The sequenced sample was CD8+ T cells from PBMCs.

Here the CDR3 reads CASSLRGGSSYNEQFF. The CDR3, as DNA: TGTGCCAGCAGTTTACGAGGGGGGAGCTCCTACAATGAGCAGTTCTTC. This rearrangement joins TRBV28 to TRBJ2-1, with D possibly called TRBD1 or TRBD2 (6 bases each). Per the germline V gene, CDR1 is MDHEN and CDR2 is SYDVKM. Trimming removed 2 bases from V and 0 bases from J, with 11 bases in between. The CDR3 runs 16 residues. The full variable domain, with the rest looked up from reference TRBV28 and TRBJ2-1, is DVKVTQSSRYLVKRTGEKVFLECVQDMDHENMFWYRQDPGLGLRLIYFSYDVKMKEKGDIPEGYSVSREKKERFSLILESASTNQTSMYLCASSLRGGSSYNEQFFGPGTRLTVL.